The following is a T cell receptor beta chain sequence with its context. TCRdb ran MiXCR on the PCR reads and lists one entry per CDR3 protein. The table records 8,000 to 13,000 distinct CDR3 sequences, approximately 57% of them present only once. The sample is drawn from a study of tumor-infiltrating lymphocytes in oesophageal squamous cell carcinoma. The CDR3 covers 14 residues. Trimming left V 4 bases short and J 3 bases short, with 12 bases between. Per the germline V gene, CDR1 is SGHVS and CDR2 is FQNEAQ. The origin of this receptor is a female donor with esophageal squamous cell carcinoma. This sequence joins TRBV7-8 and TRBJ1-2; TRBD1 might be the D (5 bases). The specimen was esophageal tumor tissue. The CDR3 bases are TGTGCCAGCAGCTCGGGACGGGCGGACTATGGCTACACCTTC. This sequence encodes CASSSGRADYGYTF.